The entry below describes one T cell receptor (beta chain). MiXCR, applied by TCRdb to the 5' RACE reads, yields one record per CDR3 protein. In the table there are about 520,000 distinct CDR3 sequences, less than 25% of which are singletons. This specimen belongs to a study of identical twins. This CDR3 contains 11 residues. V lost 5 bases, J lost 2 bases, and 6 bases lay in between. CDR1 and CDR2 (germline): SQVTM, ANQGSEA. These data were likewise used in another study, on T cells expressing NK-cell markers. That source adds: HCMV serostatus: most of the eight sequenced donors positive, one negative. Several of the experiments relied on an anti-gamma-delta TCR antibody so that only alpha-beta TCR T cells were sorted. The study left the HCMV specificity of expanded NKG2C+ T cell clones unresolved.

This receptor was taken from a woman aged 18 to 35 in good health. The sample comprised CD4+ T cells sorted from blood. The chain has TRBV29-1 and TRBJ1-2; D ambiguous. The CDR3 here is CSVIENYGYTF. The CDR3 bases are TGCAGCGTTATTGAAAACTATGGCTACACCTTC.